This TCR beta chain was captured in a study of technical replicates of blood from several donors. TCRdb's table, derived via immunoSEQ multiplex PCR, lists solely in-frame clones and lacks some. Of more than 80,000 clones listed, about 96% were seen once; the top ten hold just over 0.3%. This CDR3 contains 15 residues. Germline V gene lookup returns CDR1 MNHNY and CDR2 SVGAGI (reference sequence). Trimming removed 3 bases at V and 5 bases at J, with 16 bases between. This sequence originates from a human donor in good health. Sample: T cells isolated from PBMCs. The genes are TRBV6-6 and TRBJ1-2; D may be TRBD1 (5 bases). CDR3 residues: CASSYTGKEGYGYTF. In DNA, the CDR3 is TGTGCCAGCAGTTATACAGGAAAAGAAGGGTATGGCTACACCTTC.